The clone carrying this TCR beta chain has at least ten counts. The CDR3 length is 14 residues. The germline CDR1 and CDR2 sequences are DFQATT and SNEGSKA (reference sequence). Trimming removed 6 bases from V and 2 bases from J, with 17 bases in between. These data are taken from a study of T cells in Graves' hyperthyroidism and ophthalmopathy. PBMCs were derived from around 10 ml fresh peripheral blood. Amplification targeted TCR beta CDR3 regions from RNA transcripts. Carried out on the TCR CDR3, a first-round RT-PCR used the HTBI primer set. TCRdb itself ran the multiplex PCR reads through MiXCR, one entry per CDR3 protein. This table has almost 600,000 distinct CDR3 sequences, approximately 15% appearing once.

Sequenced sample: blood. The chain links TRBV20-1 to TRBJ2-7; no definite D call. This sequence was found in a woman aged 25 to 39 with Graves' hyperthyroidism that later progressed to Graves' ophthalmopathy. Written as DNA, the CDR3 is TGCAGTGCGAAGCTGCCAGGAGCTACCTACGAGCAGTACTTC. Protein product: CSAKLPGATYEQYF.